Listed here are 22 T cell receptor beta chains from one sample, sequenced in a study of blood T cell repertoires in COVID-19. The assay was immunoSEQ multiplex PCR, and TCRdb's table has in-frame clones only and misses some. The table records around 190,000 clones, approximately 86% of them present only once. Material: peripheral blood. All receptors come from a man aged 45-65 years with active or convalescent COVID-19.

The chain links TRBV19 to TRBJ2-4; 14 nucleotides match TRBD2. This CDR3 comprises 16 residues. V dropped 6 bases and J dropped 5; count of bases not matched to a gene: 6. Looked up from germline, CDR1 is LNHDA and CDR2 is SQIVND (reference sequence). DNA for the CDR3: TGTGCCAGTAGCAAGACTAGCGGGGGGGCCGAAAACATTCAGTACTTC. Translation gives CASSKTSGGAENIQYF.

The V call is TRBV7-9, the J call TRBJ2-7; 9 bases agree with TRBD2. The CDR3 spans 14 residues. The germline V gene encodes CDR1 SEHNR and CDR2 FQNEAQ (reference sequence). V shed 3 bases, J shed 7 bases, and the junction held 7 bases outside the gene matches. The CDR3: CASSLGLATEEQYF. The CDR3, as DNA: TGTGCCAGCAGCTTGGGACTAGCTACAGAAGAGCAGTACTTC. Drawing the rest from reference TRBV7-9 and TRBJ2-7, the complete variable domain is DTGVSQNPRHKITKRGQNVTFRCDPISEHNRLYWYRQTLGQGPEFLTYFQNEAQLEKSRLLSDRFSAERPKGSFSTLEIQRTEQGDSAMYLCASSLGLATEEQYFGPGTRLTVT.

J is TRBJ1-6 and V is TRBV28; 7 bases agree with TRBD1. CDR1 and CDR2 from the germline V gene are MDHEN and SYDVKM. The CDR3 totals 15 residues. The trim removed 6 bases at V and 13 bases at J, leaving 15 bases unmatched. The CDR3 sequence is CASRPPEGAAVPLHF. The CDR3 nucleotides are TGTGCCAGCAGACCCCCTGAGGGGGCGGCGGTCCCCCTCCACTTT.

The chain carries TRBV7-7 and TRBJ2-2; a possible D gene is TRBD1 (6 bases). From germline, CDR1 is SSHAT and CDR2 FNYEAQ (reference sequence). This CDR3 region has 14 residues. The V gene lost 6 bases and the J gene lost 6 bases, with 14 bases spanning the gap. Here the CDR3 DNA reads TGTGCCAGCAGAACCCAGGGGCCTTCCGGGGAGCTGTTTTTT. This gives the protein CASRTQGPSGELFF.

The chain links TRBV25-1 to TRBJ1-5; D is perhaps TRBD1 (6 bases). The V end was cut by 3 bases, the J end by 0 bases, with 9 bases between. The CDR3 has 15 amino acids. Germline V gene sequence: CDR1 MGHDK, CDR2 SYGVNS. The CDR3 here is CASSEDSYSNQPQHF. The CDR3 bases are TGTGCCAGCAGTGAGGACAGTTATAGCAATCAGCCCCAGCATTTT. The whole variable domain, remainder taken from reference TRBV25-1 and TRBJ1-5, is EADIYQTPRYLVIGTGKKITLECSQTMGHDKMYWYQQDPGMELHLIHYSYGVNSTEKGDLSSESTVSRIRTEHFPLTLESARPSHTSQYLCASSEDSYSNQPQHFGDGTRLSIL.

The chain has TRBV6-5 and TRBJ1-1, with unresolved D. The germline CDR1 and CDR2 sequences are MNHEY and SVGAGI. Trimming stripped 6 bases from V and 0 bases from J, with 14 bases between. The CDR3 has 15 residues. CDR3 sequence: CASSRRAGVNTEAFF. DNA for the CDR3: TGTGCCAGCAGCCGGAGGGCAGGCGTGAACACTGAAGCTTTCTTT.

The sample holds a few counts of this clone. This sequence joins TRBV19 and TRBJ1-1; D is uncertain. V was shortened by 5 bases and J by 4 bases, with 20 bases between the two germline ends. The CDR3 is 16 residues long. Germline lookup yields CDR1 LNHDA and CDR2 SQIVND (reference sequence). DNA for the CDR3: TGTGCCAGTAGTTATCCTTCGAGGGTATTCGGCACTGAAGCTTTCTTT. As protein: CASSYPSRVFGTEAFF.

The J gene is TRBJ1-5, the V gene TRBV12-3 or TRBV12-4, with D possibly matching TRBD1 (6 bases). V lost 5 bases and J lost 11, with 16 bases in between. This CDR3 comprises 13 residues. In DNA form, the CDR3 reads TGTGCCAGCAGTACAGGGCCCTTAGGGTCCCAGCATTTT. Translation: CASSTGPLGSQHF.

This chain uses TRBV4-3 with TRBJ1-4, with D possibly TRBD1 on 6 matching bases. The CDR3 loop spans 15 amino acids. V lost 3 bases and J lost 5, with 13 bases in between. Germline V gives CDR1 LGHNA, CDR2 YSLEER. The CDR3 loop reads CASSHRTAENEKLFF. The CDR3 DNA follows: TGCGCCAGCAGCCACCGGACAGCCGAGAATGAAAAACTGTTTTTT.

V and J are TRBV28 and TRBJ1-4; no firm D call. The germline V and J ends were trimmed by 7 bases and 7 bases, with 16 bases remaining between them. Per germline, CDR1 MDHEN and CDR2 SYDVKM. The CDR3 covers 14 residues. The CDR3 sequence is CASIGPLGREKLFF. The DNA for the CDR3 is TGTGCCAGCATTGGCCCCCTAGGTCGTGAAAAACTGTTTTTT.

The CDR3 region is CASSLAMTGGNQPQHF. The DNA for the CDR3 is TGTGCCAGCAGTTTAGCCATGACAGGGGGCAATCAGCCCCAGCATTTT. The chain is built from TRBV2 and TRBJ1-5; 8 positions agree with TRBD1. Germline lookup yields CDR1 SNHLY and CDR2 FYNNEI. With V trimmed by 5 bases and J by 2 bases, 8 bases remained unmatched. This CDR3 comprises 16 residues. The variable domain in full, with the rest retrieved from reference TRBV2 and TRBJ1-5, is EPEVTQTPSHQVTQMGQEVILRCVPISNHLYFYWYRQILGQKVEFLVSFYNNEISEKSEIFDDQFSVERPDGSNFTLKIRSTKLEDSAMYFCASSLAMTGGNQPQHFGDGTRLSIL.

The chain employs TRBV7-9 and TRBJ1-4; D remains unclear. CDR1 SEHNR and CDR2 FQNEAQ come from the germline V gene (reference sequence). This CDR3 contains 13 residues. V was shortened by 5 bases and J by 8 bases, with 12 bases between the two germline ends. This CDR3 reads CASSDRGLEKLFF. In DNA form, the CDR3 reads TGTGCCAGCAGCGACCGAGGGTTAGAAAAACTGTTTTTT.

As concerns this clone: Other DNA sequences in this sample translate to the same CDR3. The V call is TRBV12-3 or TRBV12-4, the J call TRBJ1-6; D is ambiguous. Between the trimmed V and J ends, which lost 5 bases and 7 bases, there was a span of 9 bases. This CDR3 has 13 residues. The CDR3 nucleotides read TGTGCCAGCAGTCGGACGGGAAATTCACCCCTCCACTTT. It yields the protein CASSRTGNSPLHF.

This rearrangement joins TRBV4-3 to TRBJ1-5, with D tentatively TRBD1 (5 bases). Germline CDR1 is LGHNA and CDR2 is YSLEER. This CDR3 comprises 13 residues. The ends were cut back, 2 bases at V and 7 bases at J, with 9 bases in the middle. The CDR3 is CASSQTGGQPQHF. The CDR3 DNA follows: TGCGCCAGCAGCCAAACGGGGGGGCAGCCCCAGCATTTT.

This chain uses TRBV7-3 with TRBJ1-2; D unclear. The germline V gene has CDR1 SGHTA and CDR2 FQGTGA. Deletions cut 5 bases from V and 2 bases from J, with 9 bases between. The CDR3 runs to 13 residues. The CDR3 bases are TGTGCCAGCAGCCAGTCTCCCAACTATGGCTACACCTTC. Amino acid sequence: CASSQSPNYGYTF.

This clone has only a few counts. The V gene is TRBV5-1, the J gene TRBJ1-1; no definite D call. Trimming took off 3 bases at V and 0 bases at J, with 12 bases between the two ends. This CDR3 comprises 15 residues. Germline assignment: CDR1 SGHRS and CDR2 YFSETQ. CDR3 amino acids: CASSSLQKMNTEAFF. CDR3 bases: TGCGCCAGCAGCTCTCTACAGAAAATGAACACTGAAGCTTTCTTT.

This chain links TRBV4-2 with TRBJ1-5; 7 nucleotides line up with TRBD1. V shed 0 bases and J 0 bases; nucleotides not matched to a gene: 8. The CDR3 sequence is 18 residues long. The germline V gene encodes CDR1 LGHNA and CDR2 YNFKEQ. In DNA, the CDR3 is TGTGCCAGCAGCCAAGATCGGGGGGGACAGCTTAGCAATCAGCCCCAGCATTTT. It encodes CASSQDRGGQLSNQPQHF.

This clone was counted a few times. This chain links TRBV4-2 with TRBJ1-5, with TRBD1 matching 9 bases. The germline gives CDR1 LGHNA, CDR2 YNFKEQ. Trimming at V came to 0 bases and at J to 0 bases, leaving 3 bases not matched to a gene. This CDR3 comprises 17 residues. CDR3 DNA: TGTGCCAGCAGCCAAGAATGGACAGGGGATAGCAATCAGCCCCAGCATTTT. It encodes CASSQEWTGDSNQPQHF.

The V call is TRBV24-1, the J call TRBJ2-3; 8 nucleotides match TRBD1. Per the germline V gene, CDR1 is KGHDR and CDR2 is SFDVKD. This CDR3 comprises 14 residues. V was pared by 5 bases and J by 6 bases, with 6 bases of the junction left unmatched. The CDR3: CATSGGTGPDTQYF. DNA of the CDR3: TGTGCCACCAGTGGTGGGACAGGTCCCGATACGCAGTATTTT.

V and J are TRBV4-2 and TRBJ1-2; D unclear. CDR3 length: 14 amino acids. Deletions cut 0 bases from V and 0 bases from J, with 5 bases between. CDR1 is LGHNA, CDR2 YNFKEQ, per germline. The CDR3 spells CASSQDRTNYGYTF. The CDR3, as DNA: TGTGCCAGCAGCCAAGACAGAACTAACTATGGCTACACCTTC.

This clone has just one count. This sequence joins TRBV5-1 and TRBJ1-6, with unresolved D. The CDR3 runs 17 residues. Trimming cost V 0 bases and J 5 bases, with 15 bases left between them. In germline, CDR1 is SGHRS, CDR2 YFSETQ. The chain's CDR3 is CASSLAPAQANNSPLHF. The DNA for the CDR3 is TGCGCCAGCAGCTTGGCCCCGGCGCAGGCAAATAATTCACCCCTCCACTTT.

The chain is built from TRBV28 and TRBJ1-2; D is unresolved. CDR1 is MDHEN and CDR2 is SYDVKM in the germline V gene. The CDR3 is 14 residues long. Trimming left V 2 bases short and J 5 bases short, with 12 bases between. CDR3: CASSLTGVTYGYTF. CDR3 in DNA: TGTGCCAGCAGTTTAACCGGGGTCACTTATGGCTACACCTTC.